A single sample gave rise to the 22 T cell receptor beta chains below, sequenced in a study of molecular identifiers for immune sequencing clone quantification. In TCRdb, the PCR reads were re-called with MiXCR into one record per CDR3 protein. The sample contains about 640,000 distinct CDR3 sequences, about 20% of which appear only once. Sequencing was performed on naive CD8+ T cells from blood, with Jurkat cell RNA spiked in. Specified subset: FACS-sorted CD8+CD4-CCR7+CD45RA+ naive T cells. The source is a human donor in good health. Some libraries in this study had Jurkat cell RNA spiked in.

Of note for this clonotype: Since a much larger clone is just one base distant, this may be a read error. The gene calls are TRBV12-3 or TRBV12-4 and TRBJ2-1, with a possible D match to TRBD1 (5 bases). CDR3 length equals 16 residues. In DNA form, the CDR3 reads TGTGCCGGCAGTTTAGTGGGGCCGCGGTACACCGGTGAGCAGTTCTTC. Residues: CAGSLVGPRYTGEQFF.

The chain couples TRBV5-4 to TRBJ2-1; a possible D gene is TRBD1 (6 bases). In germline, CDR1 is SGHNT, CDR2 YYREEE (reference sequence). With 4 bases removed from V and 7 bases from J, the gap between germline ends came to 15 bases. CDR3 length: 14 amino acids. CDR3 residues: CASSQGLSPNEQFF. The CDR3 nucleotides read TGTGCCAGCAGCCAGGGGTTAAGCCCAAATGAGCAGTTCTTC.

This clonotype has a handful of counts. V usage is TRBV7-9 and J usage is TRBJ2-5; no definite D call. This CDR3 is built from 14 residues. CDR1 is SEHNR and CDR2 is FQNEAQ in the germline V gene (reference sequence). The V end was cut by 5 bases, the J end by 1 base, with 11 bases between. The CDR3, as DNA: TGTGCCAGCAGCGCAGACAAATTCCAAGAGACCCAGTACTTC. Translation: CASSADKFQETQYF. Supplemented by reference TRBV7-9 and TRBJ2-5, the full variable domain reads DTGVSQNPRHKITKRGQNVTFRCDPISEHNRLYWYRQTLGQGPEFLTYFQNEAQLEKSRLLSDRFSAERPKGSFSTLEIQRTEQGDSAMYLCASSADKFQETQYFGPGTRLLVL.

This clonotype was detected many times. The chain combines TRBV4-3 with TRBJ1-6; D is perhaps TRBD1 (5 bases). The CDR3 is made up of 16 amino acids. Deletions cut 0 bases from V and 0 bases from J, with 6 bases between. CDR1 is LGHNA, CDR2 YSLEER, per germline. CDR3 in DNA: TGCGCCAGCAGCCAAGATGACAGCTCCTATAATTCACCCCTCCACTTT. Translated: CASSQDDSSYNSPLHF.

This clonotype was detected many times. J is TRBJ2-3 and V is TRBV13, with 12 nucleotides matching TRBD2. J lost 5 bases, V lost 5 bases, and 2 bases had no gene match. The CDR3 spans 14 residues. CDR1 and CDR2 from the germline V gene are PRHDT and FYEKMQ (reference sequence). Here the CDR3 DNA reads TGTGCCAGCAGCGCGGGACTAGCGGGAGATACGCAGTATTTT. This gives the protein CASSAGLAGDTQYF.

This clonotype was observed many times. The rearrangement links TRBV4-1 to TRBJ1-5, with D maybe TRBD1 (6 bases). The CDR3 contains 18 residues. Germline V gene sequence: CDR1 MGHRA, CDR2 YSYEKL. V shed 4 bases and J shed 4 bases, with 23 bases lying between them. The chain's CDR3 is CASSPLGVTRGLNQPQHF. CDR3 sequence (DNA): TGCGCCAGCAGCCCTTTAGGGGTCACCAGGGGATTAAATCAGCCCCAGCATTTT.

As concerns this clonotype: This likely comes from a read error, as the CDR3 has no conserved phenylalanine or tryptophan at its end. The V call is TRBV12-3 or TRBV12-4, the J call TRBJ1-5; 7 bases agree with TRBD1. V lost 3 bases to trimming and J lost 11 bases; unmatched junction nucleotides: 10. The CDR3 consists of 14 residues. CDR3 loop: CASSLEGPQGAQHS. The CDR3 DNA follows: TGTGCCAGCAGTTTGGAGGGCCCCCAGGGGGCCCAGCATTCT.

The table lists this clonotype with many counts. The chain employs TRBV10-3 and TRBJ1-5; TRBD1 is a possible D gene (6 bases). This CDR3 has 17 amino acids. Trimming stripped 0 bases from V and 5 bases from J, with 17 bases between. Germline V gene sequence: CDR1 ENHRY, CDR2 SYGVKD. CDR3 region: CAISESGDTHSDQPQHF. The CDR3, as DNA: TGTGCCATCAGTGAGTCCGGGGACACCCACAGCGATCAGCCCCAGCATTTT.

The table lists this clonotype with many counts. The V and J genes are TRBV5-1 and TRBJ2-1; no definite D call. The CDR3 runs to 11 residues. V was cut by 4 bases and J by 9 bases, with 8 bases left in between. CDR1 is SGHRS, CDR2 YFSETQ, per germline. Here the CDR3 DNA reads TGCGCCAGCAGCCTGACTGGTGAGCAGTTCTTC. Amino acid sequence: CASSLTGEQFF. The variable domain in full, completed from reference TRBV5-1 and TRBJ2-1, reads KAGVTQTPRYLIKTRGQQVTLSCSPISGHRSVSWYQQTPGQGLQFLFEYFSETQRNKGNFPGRFSGRQFSNSRSEMNVSTLELGDSALYLCASSLTGEQFFGPGTRLTVL.

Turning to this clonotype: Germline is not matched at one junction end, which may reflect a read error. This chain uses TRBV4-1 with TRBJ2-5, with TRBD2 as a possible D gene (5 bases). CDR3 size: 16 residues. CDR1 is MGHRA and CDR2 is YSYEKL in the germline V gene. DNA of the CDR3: TGCGCCAGCGGCCAAGATGGGTCGAGGGCGTTGGAGACCCAGTACTTC. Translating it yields CASGQDGSRALETQYF.

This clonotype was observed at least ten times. The CDR3 spells CASTWGSSYEQYF. The CDR3 DNA sequence: TGCGCCAGCACTTGGGGAAGCTCCTACGAGCAGTACTTC. This chain links TRBV5-1 with TRBJ2-7, with D unresolved. The germline CDR1 and CDR2 sequences are SGHRS and YFSETQ. CDR3 length: 13 residues. Trimming removed 6 bases at V and 0 bases at J, with 10 bases between.

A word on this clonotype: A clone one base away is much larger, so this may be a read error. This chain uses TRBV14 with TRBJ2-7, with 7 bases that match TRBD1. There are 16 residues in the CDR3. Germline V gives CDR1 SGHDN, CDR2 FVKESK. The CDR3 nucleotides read TGTGCCGGCAGCCACGGCGTAGGGGGCGATCCCTACGAGCAGTACTTC. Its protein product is CAGSHGVGGDPYEQYF.

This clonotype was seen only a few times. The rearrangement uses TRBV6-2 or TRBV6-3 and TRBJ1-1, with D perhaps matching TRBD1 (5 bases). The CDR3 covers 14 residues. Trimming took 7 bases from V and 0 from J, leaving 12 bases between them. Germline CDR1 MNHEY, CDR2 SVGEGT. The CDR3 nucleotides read TGTGCCAGCACTCCGGAGGGGCTGAACACTGAAGCTTTCTTT. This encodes CASTPEGLNTEAFF.

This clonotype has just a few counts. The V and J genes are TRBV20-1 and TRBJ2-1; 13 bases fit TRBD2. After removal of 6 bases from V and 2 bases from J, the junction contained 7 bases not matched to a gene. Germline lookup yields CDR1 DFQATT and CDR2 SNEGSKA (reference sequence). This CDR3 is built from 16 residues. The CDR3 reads CSALSGTSGAYNEQFF. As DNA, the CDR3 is TGCAGTGCCCTATCCGGGACTAGCGGGGCCTACAATGAGCAGTTCTTC.

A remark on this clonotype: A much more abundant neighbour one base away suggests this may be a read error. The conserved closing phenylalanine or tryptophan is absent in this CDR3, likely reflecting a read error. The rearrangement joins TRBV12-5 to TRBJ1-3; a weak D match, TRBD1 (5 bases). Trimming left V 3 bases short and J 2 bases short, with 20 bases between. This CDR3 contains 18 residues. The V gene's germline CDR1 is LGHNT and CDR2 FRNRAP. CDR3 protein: CASGLPIYSRGPGNTIYL. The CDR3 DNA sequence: TGTGCTAGTGGTTTACCAATCTATTCGCGGGGACCTGGAAACACCATATATCTT.

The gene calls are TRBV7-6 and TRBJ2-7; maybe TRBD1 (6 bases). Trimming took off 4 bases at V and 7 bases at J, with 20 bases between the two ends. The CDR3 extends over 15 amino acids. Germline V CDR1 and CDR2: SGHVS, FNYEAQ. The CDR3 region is CASSSRVQGLGEQYF. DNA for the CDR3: TGTGCCAGCAGCTCCCGGGTACAGGGTTTGGGGGAGCAGTACTTC.

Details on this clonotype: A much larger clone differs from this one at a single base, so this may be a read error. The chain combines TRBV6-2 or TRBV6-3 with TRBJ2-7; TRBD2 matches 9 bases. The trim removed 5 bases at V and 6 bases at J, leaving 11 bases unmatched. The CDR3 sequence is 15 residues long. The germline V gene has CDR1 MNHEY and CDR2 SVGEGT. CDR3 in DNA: TGTGCCAGCAGTCACATGGTAGCGGGAGCCGGCGAGCAGTACTTC. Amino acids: CASSHMVAGAGEQYF.

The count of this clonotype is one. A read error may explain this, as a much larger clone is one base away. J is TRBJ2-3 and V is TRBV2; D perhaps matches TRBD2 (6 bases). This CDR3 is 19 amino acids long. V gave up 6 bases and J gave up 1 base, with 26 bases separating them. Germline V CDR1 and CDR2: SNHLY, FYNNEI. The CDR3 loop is CASRFPYTNGGIRTDTQYF. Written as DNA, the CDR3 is TGTGCCAGCAGATTTCCCTACACGAACGGCGGGATTCGCACAGATACGCAGTATTTT.

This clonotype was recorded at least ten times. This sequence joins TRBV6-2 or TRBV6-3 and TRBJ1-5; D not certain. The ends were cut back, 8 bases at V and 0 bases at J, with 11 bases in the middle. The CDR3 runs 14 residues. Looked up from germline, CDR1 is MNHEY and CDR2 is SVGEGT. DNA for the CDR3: TGTGCCAGCGAGACAAGGGTTAGCAATCAGCCCCAGCATTTT. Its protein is CASETRVSNQPQHF.

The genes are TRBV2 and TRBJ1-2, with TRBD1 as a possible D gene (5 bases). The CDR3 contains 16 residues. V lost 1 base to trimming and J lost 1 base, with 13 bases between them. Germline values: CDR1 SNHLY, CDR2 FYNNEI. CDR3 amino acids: CASSEGWDGGNYGYTF. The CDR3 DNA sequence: TGTGCCAGCAGTGAAGGGTGGGATGGGGGTAACTATGGCTACACCTTC.

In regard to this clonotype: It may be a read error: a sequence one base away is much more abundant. The CDR3 here is CASTERGAGDTGELVF. The CDR3 DNA follows: TGCGCCAGCACCGAAAGGGGGGCCGGGGACACCGGGGAGCTGGTTTTT. V and J are TRBV4-3 and TRBJ2-2; either TRBD1 or TRBD2 may fit D (6 bases each). This CDR3 has 16 amino acids. Germline V lookup: CDR1 LGHNA, CDR2 YSLEER.

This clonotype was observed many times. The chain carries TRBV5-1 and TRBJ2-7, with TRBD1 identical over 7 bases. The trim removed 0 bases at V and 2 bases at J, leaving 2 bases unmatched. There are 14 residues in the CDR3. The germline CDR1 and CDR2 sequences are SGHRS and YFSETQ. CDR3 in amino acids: CASSLDGQAYEQYF. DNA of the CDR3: TGCGCCAGCAGCTTGGATGGACAGGCCTACGAGCAGTACTTC.